The 18 T cell receptor beta chains reported below all come from one sample, sequenced in a study of shared clonotypes between healthy human individuals (dated by TCRdb to the early 2020s). The library was built by means of the immunoSEQ multiplex PCR assay. As stored in TCRdb, this immuneACCESS dataset retains in-frame rearrangements with V and J assigned. A fraction of the clones does not appear; measured against another copy, unresolved V genes explain less than half of the discrepancy, and the remainder lacks a known reason. The sample contains under 1,100,000 clones, more than 65% of them found a single time. Approximately 1.5% of the sample is in the top ten clones. Sequenced: memory CD4+ T cells sorted from blood. This specimen's cell subset or site label, interpreted: CD45RA-negative fraction. The receptors come from a man aged 18 to 30 in good health.

This clone came up a few times. V usage is TRBV7-2 and J usage is TRBJ1-6; TRBD1 matches at 8 bases. Germline values: CDR1 SGHTA, CDR2 FQGNSA. The junction had 1 base not matched to a gene; V was cut back by 4 bases and J by 14 bases. This CDR3 spans 11 amino acids. DNA for the CDR3: TGTGCCAGCAGCTCGACAGGGGCCCTCCACTTT. Residues: CASSSTGALHF. Combining the CDR3 with reference TRBV7-2 and TRBJ1-6 gives the whole variable domain GAGVSQSPSNKVTEKGKDVELRCDPISGHTALYWYRQSLGQGLEFLIYFQGNSAPDKSGLPSDRFSAERTGGSVSTLTIQRTQQEDSAVYLCASSSTGALHFGNGTRLTVT.

This clone appeared a few times. The rearrangement links TRBV7-6 to TRBJ1-1; D perhaps matches TRBD1 (5 bases). Germline CDR1 reads SGHVS; CDR2 reads FNYEAQ. V was cut by 5 bases and J by 0 bases, with 19 bases left in between. This CDR3 has 17 residues. CDR3 loop: CASSKLGGAKLNTEAFF. The CDR3 DNA sequence: TGTGCCAGCAGCAAATTGGGAGGGGCCAAACTGAACACTGAAGCTTTCTTT.

The chain combines TRBV30 with TRBJ1-2; no clear D gene. The CDR3 is made up of 11 amino acids. V dropped 2 bases and J dropped 8 bases, with 9 bases sitting between them. Germline V gene sequence: CDR1 GTSNPN, CDR2 SVGIG (reference sequence). In DNA form, the CDR3 reads TGTGCCTGGAGTCCTGTGGGGGGCTACACCTTC. It codes for CAWSPVGGYTF.

The chain is built from TRBV6-5 and TRBJ1-6; 10 bases map to TRBD1. V dropped 7 bases and J dropped 9; count of bases not matched to a gene: 9. This CDR3 region has 15 residues. CDR1 and CDR2 from the germline V gene are MNHEY and SVGAGI. DNA of the CDR3: TGTGCCAGCACCCTCGGGACAGGGGAGGGTTCACCCCTCCACTTT. This sequence encodes CASTLGTGEGSPLHF.

The chain uses TRBV19 and TRBJ1-2, with no clear D. CDR3 length equals 15 residues. Trimming shortened V by 5 bases and J by 4 bases, and 17 bases separated the two germline ends. The germline gives CDR1 LNHDA, CDR2 SQIVND (reference sequence). This CDR3 reads CASSPRSTSSYGYTF. The CDR3 bases are TGTGCCAGTAGTCCCCGCTCGACAAGCTCCTATGGCTACACCTTC.

The chain links TRBV28 to TRBJ1-2, with a possible D match to TRBD1 (6 bases). This CDR3 is built from 16 residues. Germline CDR1 MDHEN, CDR2 SYDVKM. V dropped 2 bases and J dropped 8 bases, with 21 bases sitting between them. This CDR3 reads CASSLVDRWGAMGYTF. In nucleotides, the CDR3 is TGTGCCAGCAGTTTAGTTGATAGGTGGGGGGCTATGGGCTACACCTTC.

The table lists this clone with a few counts. The chain's CDR3 is CASSPSGWGQETQYF. The CDR3 coding sequence is TGTGCCAGCAGCCCTTCTGGGTGGGGGCAAGAGACCCAGTACTTC. The V and J genes are TRBV7-6 and TRBJ2-5; D may correspond to TRBD1 or TRBD2 (5 bases each). The V and J ends lost 5 bases and 2 bases respectively, with 15 bases between them. CDR3 length: 15 amino acids. Germline V gene data show CDR1 as SGHVS and CDR2 as FNYEAQ.

The chain is built from TRBV7-8 and TRBJ1-3; the D gene is possibly TRBD1 (6 bases). CDR1 and CDR2 (germline): SGHVS, FQNEAQ. V lost 5 bases to trimming and J lost 8 bases, with 16 bases between them. The CDR3 spans 14 residues. In DNA, the CDR3 is TGTGCCAGCAGCCTACAGGGACGGGTCGACACCATATATTTT. Translating gives CASSLQGRVDTIYF.

The chain carries TRBV5-1 and TRBJ2-2; D gene ambiguous. The CDR3 runs to 15 residues. Germline-derived CDR1 and CDR2 are SGHRS and YFSETQ. Trimming removed 2 bases from V and 4 bases from J, with 12 bases in between. DNA of the CDR3: TGCGCCAGCAGCTTCAGTTCAACTCCCACCGGGGAGCTGTTTTTT. It specifies CASSFSSTPTGELFF.

The chain links TRBV7-6 to TRBJ1-1, with D tentatively TRBD1 (5 bases). V was cut by 3 bases and J by 4 bases, with 12 bases left in between. Germline V gene data show CDR1 as SGHVS and CDR2 as FNYEAQ. The length of the CDR3 is 14 residues. CDR3 protein: CASSFSERGTEAFF. The CDR3 DNA follows: TGTGCCAGCAGCTTTTCGGAGAGGGGCACTGAAGCTTTCTTT.

The chain links TRBV30 to TRBJ1-2, with a weak D call TRBD1 (6 bases). CDR1 GTSNPN and CDR2 SVGIG come from the germline V gene (reference sequence). The CDR3 covers 13 residues. The V end lost 4 bases, the J end lost 5 bases, and 14 bases lay between the germline ends. DNA for the CDR3: TGTGCCTGGACGGGGGGGGCAGTGTATGGCTACACCTTC. Amino acid sequence: CAWTGGAVYGYTF.

The chain joins TRBV5-1 to TRBJ2-3; 11 bases line up with TRBD2. CDR3 length: 16 residues. Germline V gene data show CDR1 as SGHRS and CDR2 as YFSETQ. V lost 1 base and J lost 3; bases outside the gene matches: 4. CDR3 in DNA: TGCGCCAGCAGCTTGACTAGCGGGAGAGGGACAGATACGCAGTATTTT. Its translation is CASSLTSGRGTDTQYF.

The chain links TRBV29-1 to TRBJ2-7; D perhaps matches TRBD1 (5 bases). From germline, CDR1 is SQVTM and CDR2 ANQGSEA. This CDR3 is 12 amino acids long. Trimming took off 1 base at V and 3 bases at J, with 7 bases between the two ends. For the CDR3, the DNA is TGCAGCGTTGAAGGCAGGGACTACGAGCAGTACTTC. This sequence encodes CSVEGRDYEQYF.

The rearrangement uses TRBV4-1 and TRBJ1-4, with TRBD1 matching 8 bases. In germline, CDR1 is MGHRA, CDR2 YSYEKL. V gave up 1 base and J gave up 8 bases; unmatched junction bases: 6. The CDR3 has 15 residues. CDR3 amino acids: CASSQAGTGSEKLFF. The CDR3 nucleotides are TGCGCCAGCAGCCAAGCCGGGACAGGAAGCGAAAAACTGTTTTTT.

V usage is TRBV19 and J usage is TRBJ1-2; D perhaps matches TRBD1 (6 bases). Trimming cost V 6 bases and J 4 bases, with 12 bases left between them. The CDR3 extends over 13 amino acids. The germline gives CDR1 LNHDA, CDR2 SQIVND (reference sequence). CDR3 amino acids: CASRPQGAYGYTF. Written as DNA, the CDR3 is TGTGCCAGTAGACCACAGGGAGCCTATGGCTACACCTTC.

V usage is TRBV5-4 and J usage is TRBJ1-2, with D uncertain. Germline V gives CDR1 SGHNT, CDR2 YYREEE (reference sequence). Trimming left V 0 bases short and J 1 base short, with 4 bases between. CDR3 size: 13 residues. CDR3 protein: CASSLDVNYGYTF. The CDR3 bases are TGTGCCAGCAGCTTGGATGTTAACTATGGCTACACCTTC.

The J gene is TRBJ1-4, the V gene TRBV6-1; D is ambiguous. Trimming left V 6 bases short and J 0 bases short, with 11 bases between. CDR1 MNHNS and CDR2 SASEGT come from the germline V gene. This CDR3 comprises 15 residues. CDR3 amino acids: CASRSPQATNEKLFF. DNA for the CDR3: TGTGCCAGCAGGTCCCCCCAGGCAACTAATGAAAAACTGTTTTTT.

The CDR3 reads CASSQYYLDREATEAFF. DNA for the CDR3: TGCGCCAGCAGCCAATATTACCTGGACAGGGAGGCCACTGAAGCTTTCTTT. The chain links TRBV4-1 to TRBJ1-1; 8 bases are a match to TRBD1. This CDR3 region has 17 residues. Trimming at V came to 2 bases and at J to 4 bases, leaving 12 bases not matched to a gene. Germline values: CDR1 MGHRA, CDR2 YSYEKL.